This TCR beta chain is from a study of T cell changes during pregnancy in multiple sclerosis. Repertoires were generated with immunoSEQ multiplex PCR, while TCRdb's copy carries only in-frame clones and drops some. The profile covers about 100,000 clones, with 90% to 95% appearing a single time and approximately 1% taken by the ten largest. CDR1 is MNHEY, CDR2 SMNVEV, per germline (reference sequence). V was shortened by 7 bases and J by 9 bases, with 15 bases between the two germline ends. The CDR3 length is 13 residues. The sequence came from a female donor with multiple sclerosis, enrolled in a pregnancy study. This chain uses TRBV27 with TRBJ2-2; D is perhaps TRBD2 (5 bases). The sequences come from peripheral blood, collected before pregnancy. The CDR3 region has the DNA TGTGCCAGCACCTATGGGAGATCACGGGAGCTGTTTTTT. Encoded protein: CASTYGRSRELFF.